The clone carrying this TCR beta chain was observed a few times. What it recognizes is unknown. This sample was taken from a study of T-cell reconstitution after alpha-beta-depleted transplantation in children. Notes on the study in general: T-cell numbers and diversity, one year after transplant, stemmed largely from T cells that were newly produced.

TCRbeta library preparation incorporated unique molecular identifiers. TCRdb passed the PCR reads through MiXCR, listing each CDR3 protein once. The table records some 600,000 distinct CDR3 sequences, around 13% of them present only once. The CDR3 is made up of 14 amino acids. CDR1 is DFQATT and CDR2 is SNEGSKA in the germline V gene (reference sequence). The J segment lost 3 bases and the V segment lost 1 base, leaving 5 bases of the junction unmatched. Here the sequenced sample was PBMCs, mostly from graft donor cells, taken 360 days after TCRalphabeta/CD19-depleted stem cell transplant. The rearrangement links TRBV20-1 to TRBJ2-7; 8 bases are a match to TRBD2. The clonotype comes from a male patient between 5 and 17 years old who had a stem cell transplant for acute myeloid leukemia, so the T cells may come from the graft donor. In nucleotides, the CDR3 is TGCAGTGCTAGAGGTGTAGCGGGGAGCTACGAGCAGTACTTC. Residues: CSARGVAGSYEQYF.